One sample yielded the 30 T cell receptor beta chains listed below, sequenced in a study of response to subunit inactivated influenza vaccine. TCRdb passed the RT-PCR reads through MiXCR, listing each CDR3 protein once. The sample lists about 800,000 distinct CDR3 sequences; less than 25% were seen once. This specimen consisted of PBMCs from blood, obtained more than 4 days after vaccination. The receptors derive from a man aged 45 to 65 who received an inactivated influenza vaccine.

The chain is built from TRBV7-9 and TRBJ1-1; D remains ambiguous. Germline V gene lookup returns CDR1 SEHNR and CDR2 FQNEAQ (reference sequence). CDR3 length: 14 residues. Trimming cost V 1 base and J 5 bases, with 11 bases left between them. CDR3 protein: CASSLEYGRTEAFF. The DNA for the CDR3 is TGTGCCAGCAGCTTAGAATATGGCAGAACTGAAGCTTTCTTT. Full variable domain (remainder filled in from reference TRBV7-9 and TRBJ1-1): DTGVSQNPRHKITKRGQNVTFRCDPISEHNRLYWYRQTLGQGPEFLTYFQNEAQLEKSRLLSDRFSAERPKGSFSTLEIQRTEQGDSAMYLCASSLEYGRTEAFFGQGTRLTVV.

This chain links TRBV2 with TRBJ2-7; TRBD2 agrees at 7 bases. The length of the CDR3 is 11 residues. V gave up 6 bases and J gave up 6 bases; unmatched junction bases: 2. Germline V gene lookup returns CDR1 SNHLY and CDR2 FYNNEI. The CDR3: CASRSGAEQYF. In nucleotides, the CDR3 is TGTGCCAGCAGAAGCGGGGCCGAGCAGTACTTC.

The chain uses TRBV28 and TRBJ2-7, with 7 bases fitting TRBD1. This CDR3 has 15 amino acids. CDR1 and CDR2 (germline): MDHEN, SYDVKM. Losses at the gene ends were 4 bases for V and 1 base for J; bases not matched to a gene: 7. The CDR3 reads CASSSGTVVSYEQYF. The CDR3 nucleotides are TGTGCCAGCAGTTCCGGGACAGTAGTTTCCTACGAGCAGTACTTC.

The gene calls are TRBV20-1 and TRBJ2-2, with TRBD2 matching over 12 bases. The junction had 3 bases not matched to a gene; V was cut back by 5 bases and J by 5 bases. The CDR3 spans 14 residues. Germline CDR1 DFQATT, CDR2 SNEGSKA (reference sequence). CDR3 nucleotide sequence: TGCAGTGCTGGTGGACTAGCGGGGACCGGGGAGCTGTTTTTT. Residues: CSAGGLAGTGELFF.

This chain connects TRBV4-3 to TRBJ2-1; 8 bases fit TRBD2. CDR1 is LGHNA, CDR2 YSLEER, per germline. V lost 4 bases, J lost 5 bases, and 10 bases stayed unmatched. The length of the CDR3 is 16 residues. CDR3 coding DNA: TGCGCCAGCAGCCGAAGAGGAACGGGACTAGACAATGAGCAGTTCTTC. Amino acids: CASSRRGTGLDNEQFF.

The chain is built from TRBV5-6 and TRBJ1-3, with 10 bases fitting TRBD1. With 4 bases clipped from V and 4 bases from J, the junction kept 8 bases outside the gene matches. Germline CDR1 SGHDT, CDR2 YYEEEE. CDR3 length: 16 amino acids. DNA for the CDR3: TGTGCCAGCAGCCTCCGGACAGGGGGAATCGGAAACACCATATATTTT. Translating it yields CASSLRTGGIGNTIYF.

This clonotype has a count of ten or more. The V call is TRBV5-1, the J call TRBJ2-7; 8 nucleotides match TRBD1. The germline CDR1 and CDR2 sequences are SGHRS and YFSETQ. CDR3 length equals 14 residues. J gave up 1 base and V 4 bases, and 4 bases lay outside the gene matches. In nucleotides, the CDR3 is TGCGCCAGCAGCGCCCGGACAGGGTCCTACGAGCAGTACTTC. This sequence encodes CASSARTGSYEQYF.

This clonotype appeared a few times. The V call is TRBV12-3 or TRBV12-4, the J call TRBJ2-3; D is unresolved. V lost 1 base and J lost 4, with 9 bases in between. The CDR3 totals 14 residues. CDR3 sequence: CASSLGVVSDTQYF. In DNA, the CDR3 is TGTGCCAGCAGTTTAGGAGTAGTGTCAGATACGCAGTATTTT.

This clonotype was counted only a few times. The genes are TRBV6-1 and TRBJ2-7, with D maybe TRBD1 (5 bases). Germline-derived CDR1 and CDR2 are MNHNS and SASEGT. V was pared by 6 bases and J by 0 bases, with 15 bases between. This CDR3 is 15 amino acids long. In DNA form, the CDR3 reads TGTGCCAGCAGCCCAAACAGGCTCCTCTCCTACGAGCAGTACTTC. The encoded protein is CASSPNRLLSYEQYF.

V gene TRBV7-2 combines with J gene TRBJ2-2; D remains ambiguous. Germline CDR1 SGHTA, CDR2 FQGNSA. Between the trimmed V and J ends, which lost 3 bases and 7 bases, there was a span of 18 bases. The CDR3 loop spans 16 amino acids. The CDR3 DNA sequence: TGTGCCAGCAGCTTTTCGGTTGCTAGTAGAGTCGGGGAGCTGTTTTTT. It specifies CASSFSVASRVGELFF.

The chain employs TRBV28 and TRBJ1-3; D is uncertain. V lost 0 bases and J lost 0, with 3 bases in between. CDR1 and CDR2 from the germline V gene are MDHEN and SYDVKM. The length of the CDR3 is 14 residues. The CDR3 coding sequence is TGTGCCAGCAGTTTATGGTCCTCTGGAAACACCATATATTTT. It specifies CASSLWSSGNTIYF.

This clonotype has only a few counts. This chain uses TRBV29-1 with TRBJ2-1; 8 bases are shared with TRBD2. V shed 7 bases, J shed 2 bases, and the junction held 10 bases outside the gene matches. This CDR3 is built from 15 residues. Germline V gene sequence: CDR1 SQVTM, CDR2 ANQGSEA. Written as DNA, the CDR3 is TGCAGCGCTACTCTTGGCGGGAGGACCTACAATGAGCAGTTCTTC. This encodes CSATLGGRTYNEQFF.

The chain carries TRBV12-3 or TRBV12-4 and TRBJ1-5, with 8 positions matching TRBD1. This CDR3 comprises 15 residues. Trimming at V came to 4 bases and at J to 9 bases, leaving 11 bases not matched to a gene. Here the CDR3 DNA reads TGTGCCAGCAGTTCAGGGACAGGTACGACTCGGCCCCAGCATTTT. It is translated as CASSSGTGTTRPQHF.

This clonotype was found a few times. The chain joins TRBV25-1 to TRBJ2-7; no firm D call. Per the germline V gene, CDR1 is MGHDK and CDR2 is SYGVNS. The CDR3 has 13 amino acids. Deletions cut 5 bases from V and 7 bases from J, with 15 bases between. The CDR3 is CASSLRWEIEQYF. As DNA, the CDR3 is TGTGCCAGCAGTCTCCGGTGGGAAATAGAGCAGTACTTC.

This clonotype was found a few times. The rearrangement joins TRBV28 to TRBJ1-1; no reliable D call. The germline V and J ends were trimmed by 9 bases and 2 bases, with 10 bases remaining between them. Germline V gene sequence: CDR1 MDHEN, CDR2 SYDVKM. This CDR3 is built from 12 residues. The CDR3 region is CASRGVNTEAFF. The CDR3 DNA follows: TGTGCCAGTCGGGGAGTTAACACTGAAGCTTTCTTT.

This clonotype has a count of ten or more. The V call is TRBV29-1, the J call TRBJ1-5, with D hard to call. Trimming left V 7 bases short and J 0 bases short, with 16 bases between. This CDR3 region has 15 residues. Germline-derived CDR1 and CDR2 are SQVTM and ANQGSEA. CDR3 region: CSAEGQIDSNQPQHF. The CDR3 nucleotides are TGCAGCGCCGAAGGGCAGATTGATAGCAATCAGCCCCAGCATTTT.

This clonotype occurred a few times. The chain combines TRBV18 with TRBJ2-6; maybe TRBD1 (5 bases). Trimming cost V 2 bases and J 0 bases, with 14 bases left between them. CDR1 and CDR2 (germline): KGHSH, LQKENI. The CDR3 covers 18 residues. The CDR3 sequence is CASSPYTGHRSGANVLTF. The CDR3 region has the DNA TGTGCCAGCTCACCATACACAGGACACCGCTCTGGGGCCAACGTCCTGACTTTC.

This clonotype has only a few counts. The CDR3 DNA sequence: TGTGCCAGCTCACCAGGCGGGGGAGGTGTGAACACTGAAGCTTTCTTT. It yields the protein CASSPGGGGVNTEAFF. This chain connects TRBV18 to TRBJ1-1, with a tentative D call TRBD1 (5 bases). The CDR3 totals 16 residues. Between the trimmed V and J ends, which lost 2 bases and 0 bases, there was a span of 13 bases. CDR1 and CDR2 (germline): KGHSH, LQKENI.

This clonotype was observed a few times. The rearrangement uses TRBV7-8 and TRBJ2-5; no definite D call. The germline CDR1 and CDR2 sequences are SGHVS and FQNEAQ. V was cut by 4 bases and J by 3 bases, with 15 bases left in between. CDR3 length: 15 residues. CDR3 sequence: CASSYPFPLKETQYF. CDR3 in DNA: TGTGCCAGCAGCTACCCCTTTCCCTTAAAAGAGACCCAGTACTTC.

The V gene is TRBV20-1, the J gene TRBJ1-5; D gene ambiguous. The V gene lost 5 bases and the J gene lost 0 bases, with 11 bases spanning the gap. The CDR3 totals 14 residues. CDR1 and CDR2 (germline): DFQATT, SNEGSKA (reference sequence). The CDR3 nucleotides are TGCAGTGCTTCTCAGCCTTATAGCAATCAGCCCCAGCATTTT. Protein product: CSASQPYSNQPQHF.

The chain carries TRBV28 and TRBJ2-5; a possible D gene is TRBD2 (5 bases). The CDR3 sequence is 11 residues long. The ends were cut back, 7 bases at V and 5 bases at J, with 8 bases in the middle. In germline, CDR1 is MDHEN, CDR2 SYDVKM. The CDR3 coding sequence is TGTGCCAGCAAGGAGGAGGAGACCCAGTACTTC. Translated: CASKEEETQYF.

The CDR3 coding sequence is TGTGCCATCAGTGATCGAGAGACCCAGTACTTC. It codes for CAISDRETQYF. The chain has TRBV10-3 and TRBJ2-5; the D is unclear. CDR1 is ENHRY and CDR2 is SYGVKD in the germline V gene. This CDR3 spans 11 amino acids. V lost 3 bases, J lost 4 bases, and 3 bases lay in between.

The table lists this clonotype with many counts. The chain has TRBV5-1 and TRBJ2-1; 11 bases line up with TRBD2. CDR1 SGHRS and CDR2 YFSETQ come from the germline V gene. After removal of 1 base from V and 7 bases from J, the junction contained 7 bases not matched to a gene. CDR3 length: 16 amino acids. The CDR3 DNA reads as TGCGCCAGCAGCTTGTTGGCTAGCGGGAGGATGAATGAGCAGTTCTTC. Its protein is CASSLLASGRMNEQFF.

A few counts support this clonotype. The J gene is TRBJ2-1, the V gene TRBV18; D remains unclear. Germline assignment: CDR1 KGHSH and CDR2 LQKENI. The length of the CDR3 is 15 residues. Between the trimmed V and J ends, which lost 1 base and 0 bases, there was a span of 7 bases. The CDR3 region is CASSPRSASYNEQFF. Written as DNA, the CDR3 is TGTGCCAGCTCACCACGGAGCGCCTCCTACAATGAGCAGTTCTTC.

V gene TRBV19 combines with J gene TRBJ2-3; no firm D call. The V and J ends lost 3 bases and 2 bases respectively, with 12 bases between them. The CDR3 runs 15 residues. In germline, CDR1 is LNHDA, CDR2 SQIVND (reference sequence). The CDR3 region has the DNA TGTGCCAGTAGTATTCGGAGTTCCGACACAGATACGCAGTATTTT. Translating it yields CASSIRSSDTDTQYF.

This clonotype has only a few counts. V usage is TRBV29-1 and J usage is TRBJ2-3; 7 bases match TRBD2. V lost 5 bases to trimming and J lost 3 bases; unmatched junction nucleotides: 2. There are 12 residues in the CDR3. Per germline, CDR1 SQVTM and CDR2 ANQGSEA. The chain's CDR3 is CSVSGITDTQYF. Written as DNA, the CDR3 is TGCAGCGTTAGCGGGATAACAGATACGCAGTATTTT.

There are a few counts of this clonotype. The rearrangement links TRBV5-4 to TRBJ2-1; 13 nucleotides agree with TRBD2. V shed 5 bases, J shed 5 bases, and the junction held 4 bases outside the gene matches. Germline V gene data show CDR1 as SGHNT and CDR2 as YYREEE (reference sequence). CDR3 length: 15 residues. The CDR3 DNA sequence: TGTGCCAGCAGGGTCGGACTAGCGGGGGACAATGAGCAGTTCTTC. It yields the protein CASRVGLAGDNEQFF. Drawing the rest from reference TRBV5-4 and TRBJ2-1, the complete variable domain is ETGVTQSPTHLIKTRGQQVTLRCSSQSGHNTVSWYQQALGQGPQFIFQYYREEENGRGNFPPRFSGLQFPNYSSELNVNALELDDSALYLCASRVGLAGDNEQFFGPGTRLTVL.

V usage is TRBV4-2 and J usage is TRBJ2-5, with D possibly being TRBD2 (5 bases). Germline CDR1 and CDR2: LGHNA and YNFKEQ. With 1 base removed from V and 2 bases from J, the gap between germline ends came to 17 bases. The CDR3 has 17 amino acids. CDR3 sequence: CASSQVGKGSGQETQYF. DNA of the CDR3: TGTGCCAGCAGCCAAGTCGGGAAGGGATCGGGTCAAGAGACCCAGTACTTC.

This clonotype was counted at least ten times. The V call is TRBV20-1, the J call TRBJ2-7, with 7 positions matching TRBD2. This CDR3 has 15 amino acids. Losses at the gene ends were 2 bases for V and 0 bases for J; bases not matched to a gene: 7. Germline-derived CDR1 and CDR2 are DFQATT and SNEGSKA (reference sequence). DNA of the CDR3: TGCAGTGCTAGATCGGGGGGAAGGGGCTCCTACGAGCAGTACTTC. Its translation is CSARSGGRGSYEQYF.

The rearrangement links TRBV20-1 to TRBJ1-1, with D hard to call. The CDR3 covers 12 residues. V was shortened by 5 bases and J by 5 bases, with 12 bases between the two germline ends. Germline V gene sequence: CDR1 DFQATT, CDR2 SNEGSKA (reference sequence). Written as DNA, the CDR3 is TGCAGTGCTCTCTTCAGTGGGACTGAAGCTTTCTTT. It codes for CSALFSGTEAFF.